The 20 T cell receptor beta chains presented below share a single source sample, sequenced in a study of cytomegalovirus exposure and HLA in healthy donors. Libraries were prepared by immunoSEQ multiplex PCR; TCRdb keeps only in-frame clonotypes and omits some of them. The table lists more than 250,000 clones, just over 85% of them singletons. Source material: PBMCs. These TCRs come from a young woman in good health and CMV-seronegative.

This clone occurred once. The J gene is TRBJ2-7, the V gene TRBV7-2; maybe TRBD2 (6 bases). This CDR3 is 16 amino acids long. Trimming stripped 5 bases from V and 1 base from J, with 18 bases between. Germline assignment: CDR1 SGHTA and CDR2 FQGNSA. For the CDR3, the DNA is TGTGCCAGCAGCCTCATCCGCGGGACGGTATCCTACGAGCAGTACTTC. Translation gives CASSLIRGTVSYEQYF.

CDR3 loop: CASTQNRGNTEAFF. CDR3 sequence (DNA): TGTGCCAGCACCCAGAACAGGGGGAACACTGAAGCTTTCTTT. The chain is built from TRBV18 and TRBJ1-1, with 7 bases lining up with TRBD1. Trimming removed 8 bases from V and 1 base from J; junction bases left unmatched: 7. Germline V CDR1 and CDR2: KGHSH, LQKENI. The CDR3 covers 14 residues.

This chain joins TRBV10-3 and TRBJ2-2, with 7 nucleotides matching TRBD2. Germline CDR1 is ENHRY and CDR2 is SYGVKD. After removal of 7 bases from V and 8 bases from J, the junction contained 10 bases not matched to a gene. The CDR3 has 14 residues. In DNA, the CDR3 is TGTGCCATCACCGGGGACTATCAAAAGGGGGAGCTGTTTTTT. It specifies CAITGDYQKGELFF.

This sequence joins TRBV6-6 and TRBJ1-5; D might be TRBD1 (5 bases). Trimming removed 8 bases at V and 5 bases at J, with 16 bases between. This CDR3 contains 14 residues. Germline CDR1 and CDR2: MNHNY and SVGAGI (reference sequence). CDR3 DNA: TGTGCCAGCGGGTGGCAGGGAGGAGATCAGCCCCAGCATTTT. Protein sequence: CASGWQGGDQPQHF.

Concerning this clone itself: This same CDR3 is encoded by further DNA sequences in the sample. This sequence joins TRBV4-1 and TRBJ2-5; 7 nucleotides align to TRBD2. Germline loops: CDR1 MGHRA, CDR2 YSYEKL. With V trimmed by 1 base and J by 5 bases, 4 bases remained unmatched. The CDR3 runs 14 residues. The CDR3 region is CASSQVGGLETQYF. The CDR3 DNA sequence: TGCGCCAGCAGCCAAGTCGGGGGGTTGGAGACCCAGTACTTC.

The V gene is TRBV15, the J gene TRBJ2-5; 9 bases fit TRBD1. CDR3 size: 12 residues. Trimming removed 5 bases from V and 9 bases from J; junction bases left unmatched: 4. CDR1 is LNHNV, CDR2 YYDKDF, per germline (reference sequence). This CDR3 is CATSGDRESQYF. The DNA of the CDR3 is TGTGCCACCAGCGGGGACAGGGAGTCCCAGTACTTC.

This chain links TRBV23-1 with TRBJ1-2; D is perhaps TRBD1 (6 bases). TRBV23-1 counts as an open reading frame of uncertain function. V lost 6 bases, J lost 0 bases, and 14 bases lay in between. The CDR3 consists of 15 residues. The DNA for the CDR3 is TGCGCCAGCAGCCAAGGCCACAGGGCTAACTATGGCTACACCTTC. Translation gives CASSQGHRANYGYTF.

In this sample, this clone turned up once. This chain joins TRBV5-4 and TRBJ2-7; 14 bases match TRBD2. Germline V gene lookup returns CDR1 SGHNT and CDR2 YYREEE (reference sequence). J lost 5 bases, V lost 4 bases, and 2 bases had no gene match. The CDR3 is 14 residues long. CDR3 nucleotides: TGTGCCAGCAGCCCGGGACTAGCGGGAGACGAGCAGTACTTC. Translation: CASSPGLAGDEQYF.

The rearrangement links TRBV5-6 to TRBJ2-7, with 8 bases fitting TRBD2. Germline V CDR1 and CDR2: SGHDT, YYEEEE. The junction had 1 base not matched to a gene; V was cut back by 4 bases and J by 1 base. The CDR3 length is 13 residues. CDR3 nucleotide sequence: TGTGCCAGCAGCGGCGGGGGGTCCTACGAGCAGTACTTC. Translation gives CASSGGGSYEQYF.

The genes are TRBV9 and TRBJ2-6; possible D gene TRBD2, 7 bases. V was trimmed by 3 bases and J by 6 bases, leaving 16 bases between them. Looked up from germline, CDR1 is SGDLS and CDR2 is YYNGEE. The CDR3 consists of 16 residues. The CDR3 DNA reads TGTGCCAGCAGCGGACGGTTAGGGGGGGAGGCCAACGTCCTGACTTTC. Residues: CASSGRLGGEANVLTF.

V usage is TRBV7-2 and J usage is TRBJ1-2, with D tentatively TRBD1 (5 bases). Trimming removed 7 bases from V and 4 bases from J, with 13 bases in between. This CDR3 is 13 amino acids long. Germline lookup yields CDR1 SGHTA and CDR2 FQGNSA. The chain's CDR3 is CASTSGGAYGYTF. In DNA, the CDR3 is TGTGCCAGCACCTCAGGAGGGGCCTATGGCTACACCTTC.

This rearrangement joins TRBV27 to TRBJ2-1, with 7 bases lining up with TRBD2. Trimming at V came to 6 bases and at J to 3 bases, leaving 8 bases not matched to a gene. The CDR3 totals 15 residues. Germline loops: CDR1 MNHEY, CDR2 SMNVEV (reference sequence). CDR3 DNA: TGTGCCAGCAGGCCTCGCCTAGCGGTCTACAATGAGCAGTTCTTC. Amino acid sequence: CASRPRLAVYNEQFF.

CDR3 bases: TGTGCCAGCAGCTTAGGGGCGGGGGAGACCCAGTACTTC. This translates into CASSLGAGETQYF. V is TRBV11-2 and J is TRBJ2-5; D is perhaps TRBD2 (6 bases). Germline V gene sequence: CDR1 SGHAT, CDR2 FQNNGV. Trimming pared 1 base from V and 5 bases from J, leaving 8 bases between. The CDR3 is made up of 13 amino acids.

The chain recombines TRBV10-3 with TRBJ2-6, with D possibly matching TRBD1 (5 bases). This CDR3 region has 15 residues. V was clipped by 8 bases and J by 2 bases, with 13 bases between them. CDR1 ENHRY and CDR2 SYGVKD come from the germline V gene. The CDR3 spells CAILVVGAGANVLTF. The CDR3 DNA reads as TGTGCCATCTTAGTCGTAGGGGCTGGGGCCAACGTCCTGACTTTC.

There are a few counts of this clone. The chain uses TRBV27 and TRBJ2-2, with 8 bases matching TRBD1. This CDR3 has 14 residues. The J segment lost 7 bases and the V segment lost 4 bases, leaving 5 bases of the junction unmatched. Germline CDR1 reads MNHEY; CDR2 reads SMNVEV (reference sequence). The CDR3 is CASSSRGRNGELFF. DNA for the CDR3: TGTGCCAGCAGTTCCAGGGGGCGGAACGGGGAGCTGTTTTTT.

Only a few counts were recorded for this clone. V usage is TRBV18 and J usage is TRBJ2-2; no reliable D call. The CDR3 has 14 amino acids. CDR1 is KGHSH, CDR2 LQKENI, per germline. V was trimmed by 3 bases and J by 6 bases, leaving 11 bases between them. CDR3 DNA: TGTGCCAGCTCACCCCTCGAGGCAGCCGGGGAGCTGTTTTTT. Amino acids: CASSPLEAAGELFF.

The rearrangement uses TRBV27 and TRBJ2-7; D may be TRBD1 (7 bases). The CDR3 extends over 14 amino acids. From germline, CDR1 is MNHEY and CDR2 SMNVEV (reference sequence). The V end was cut by 3 bases, the J end by 4 bases, with 13 bases between. The CDR3 sequence: CASSLEGAGYEQYF. Here the CDR3 DNA reads TGTGCCAGCAGTTTGGAGGGGGCAGGGTACGAGCAGTACTTC.

The rearrangement uses TRBV5-1 and TRBJ1-1; D is ambiguous. Germline V gene sequence: CDR1 SGHRS, CDR2 YFSETQ. V dropped 6 bases and J dropped 1 base, with 13 bases sitting between them. CDR3 length: 14 residues. CDR3 sequence reads: CASNQDGGNTEAFF. The CDR3, as DNA: TGCGCCAGCAACCAGGACGGAGGGAACACTGAAGCTTTCTTT.

The V and J genes are TRBV4-1 and TRBJ1-2; D is possibly TRBD1 (6 bases). The V end lost 3 bases, the J end lost 0 bases, and 11 bases lay between the germline ends. The CDR3 extends over 15 amino acids. Germline assignment: CDR1 MGHRA and CDR2 YSYEKL. The CDR3, as DNA: TGCGCCAGCAGCCAGGGGGCAGAATCTAACTATGGCTACACCTTC. It codes for CASSQGAESNYGYTF.

The rearrangement joins TRBV20-1 to TRBJ1-4; the D gene is possibly TRBD1 (5 bases). Looked up from germline, CDR1 is DFQATT and CDR2 is SNEGSKA (reference sequence). With 6 bases removed from V and 8 bases from J, the gap between germline ends came to 10 bases. The CDR3 has 11 amino acids. The CDR3 sequence: CSAPRGEKLFF. CDR3 DNA: TGCAGTGCACCACGGGGGGAAAAACTGTTTTTT.